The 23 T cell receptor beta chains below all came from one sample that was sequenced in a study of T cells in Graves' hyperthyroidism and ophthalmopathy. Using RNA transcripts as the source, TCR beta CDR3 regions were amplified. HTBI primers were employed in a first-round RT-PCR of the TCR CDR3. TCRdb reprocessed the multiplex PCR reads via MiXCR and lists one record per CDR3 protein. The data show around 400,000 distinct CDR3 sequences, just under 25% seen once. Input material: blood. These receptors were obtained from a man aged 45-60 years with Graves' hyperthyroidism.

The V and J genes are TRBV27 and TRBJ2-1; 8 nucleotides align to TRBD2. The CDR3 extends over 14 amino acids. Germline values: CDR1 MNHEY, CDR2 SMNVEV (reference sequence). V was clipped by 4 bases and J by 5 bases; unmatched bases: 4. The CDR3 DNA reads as TGTGCCAGCAGTTCGGGACTAGAGGACAATGAGCAGTTCTTC. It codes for CASSSGLEDNEQFF.

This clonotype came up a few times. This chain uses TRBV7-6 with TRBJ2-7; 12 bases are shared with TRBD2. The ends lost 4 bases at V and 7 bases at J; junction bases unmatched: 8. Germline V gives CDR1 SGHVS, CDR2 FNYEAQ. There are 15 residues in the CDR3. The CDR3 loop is CASSSSSGRAREQYF. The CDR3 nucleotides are TGTGCCAGCAGCTCTTCTAGCGGGAGGGCCCGTGAGCAGTACTTC.

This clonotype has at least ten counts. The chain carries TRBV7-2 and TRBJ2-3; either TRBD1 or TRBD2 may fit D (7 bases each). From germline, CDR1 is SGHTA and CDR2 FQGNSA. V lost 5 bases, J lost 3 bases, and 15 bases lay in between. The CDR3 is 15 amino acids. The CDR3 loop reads CASSPRGGSTDTQYF. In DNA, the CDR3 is TGTGCCAGCAGCCCCAGGGGGGGATCAACAGATACGCAGTATTTT. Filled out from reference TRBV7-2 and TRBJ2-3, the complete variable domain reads GAGVSQSPSNKVTEKGKDVELRCDPISGHTALYWYRQSLGQGLEFLIYFQGNSAPDKSGLPSDRFSAERTGGSVSTLTIQRTQQEDSAVYLCASSPRGGSTDTQYFGPGTRLTVL.

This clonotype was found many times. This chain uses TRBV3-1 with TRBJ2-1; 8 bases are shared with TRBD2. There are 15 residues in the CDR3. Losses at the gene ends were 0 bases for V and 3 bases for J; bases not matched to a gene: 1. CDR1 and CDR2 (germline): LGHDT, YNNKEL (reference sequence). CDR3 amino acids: CASSQELADYNEQFF. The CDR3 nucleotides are TGTGCCAGCAGCCAAGAACTAGCGGACTACAATGAGCAGTTCTTC.

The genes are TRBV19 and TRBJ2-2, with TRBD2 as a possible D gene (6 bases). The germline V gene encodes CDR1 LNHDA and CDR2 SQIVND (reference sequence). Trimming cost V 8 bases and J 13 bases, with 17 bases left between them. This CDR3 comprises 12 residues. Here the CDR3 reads CASRDGREVLFF. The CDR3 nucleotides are TGTGCCAGTCGGGACGGTAGGGAGGTGCTGTTTTTT.

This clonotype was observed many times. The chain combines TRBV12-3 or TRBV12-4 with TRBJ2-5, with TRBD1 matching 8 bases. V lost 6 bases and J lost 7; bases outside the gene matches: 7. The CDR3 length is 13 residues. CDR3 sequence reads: CASSDGQGGTQYF. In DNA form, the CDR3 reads TGTGCCAGCAGCGACGGACAGGGAGGGACCCAGTACTTC.

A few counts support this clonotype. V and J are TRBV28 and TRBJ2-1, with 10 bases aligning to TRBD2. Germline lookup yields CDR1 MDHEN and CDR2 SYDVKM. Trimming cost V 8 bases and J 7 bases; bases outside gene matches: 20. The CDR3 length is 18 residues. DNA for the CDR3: TGTGCCAGCTCACCACCTGCCTCGGCTAGCGGGAGTATTAATGAGCAGTTCTTC. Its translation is CASSPPASASGSINEQFF. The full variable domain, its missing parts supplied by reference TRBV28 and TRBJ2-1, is DVKVTQSSRYLVKRTGEKVFLECVQDMDHENMFWYRQDPGLGLRLIYFSYDVKMKEKGDIPEGYSVSREKKERFSLILESASTNQTSMYLCASSPPASASGSINEQFFGPGTRLTVL.

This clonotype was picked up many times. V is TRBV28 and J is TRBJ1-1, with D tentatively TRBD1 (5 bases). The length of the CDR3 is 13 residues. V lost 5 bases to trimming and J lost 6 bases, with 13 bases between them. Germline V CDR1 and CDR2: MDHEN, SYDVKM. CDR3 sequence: CASSPAGIAEAFF. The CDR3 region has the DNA TGTGCCAGCAGTCCTGCAGGGATCGCTGAAGCTTTCTTT. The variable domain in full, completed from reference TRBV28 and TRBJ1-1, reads DVKVTQSSRYLVKRTGEKVFLECVQDMDHENMFWYRQDPGLGLRLIYFSYDVKMKEKGDIPEGYSVSREKKERFSLILESASTNQTSMYLCASSPAGIAEAFFGQGTRLTVV.

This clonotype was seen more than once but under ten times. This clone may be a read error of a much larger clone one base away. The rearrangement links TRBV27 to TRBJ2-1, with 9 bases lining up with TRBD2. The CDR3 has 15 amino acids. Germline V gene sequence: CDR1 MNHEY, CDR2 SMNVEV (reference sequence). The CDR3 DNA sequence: TGTGCCAACAGTCCCCTAGCGGGAATCGACAATGAGCAGTTCTTC. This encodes CANSPLAGIDNEQFF.

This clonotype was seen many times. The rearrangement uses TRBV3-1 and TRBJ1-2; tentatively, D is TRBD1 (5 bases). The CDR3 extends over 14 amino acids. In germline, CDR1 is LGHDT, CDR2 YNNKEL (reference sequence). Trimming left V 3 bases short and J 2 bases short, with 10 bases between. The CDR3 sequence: CASSQGRGNYGYTF. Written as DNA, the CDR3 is TGTGCCAGCAGCCAGGGGCGGGGAAACTATGGCTACACCTTC. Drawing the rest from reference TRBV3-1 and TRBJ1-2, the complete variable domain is DTAVSQTPKYLVTQMGNDKSIKCEQNLGHDTMYWYKQDSKKFLKIMFSYNNKELIINETVPNRFSPKSPDKAHLNLHINSLELGDSAVYFCASSQGRGNYGYTFGSGTRLTVV.

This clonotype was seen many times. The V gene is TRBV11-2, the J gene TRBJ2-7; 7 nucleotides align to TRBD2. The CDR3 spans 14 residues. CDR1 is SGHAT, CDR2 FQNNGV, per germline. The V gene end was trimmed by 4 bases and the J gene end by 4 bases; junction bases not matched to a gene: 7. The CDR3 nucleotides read TGTGCCAGCAGCTCCCCTGGCGGGAGTTACGAGCAGTACTTC. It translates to CASSSPGGSYEQYF.

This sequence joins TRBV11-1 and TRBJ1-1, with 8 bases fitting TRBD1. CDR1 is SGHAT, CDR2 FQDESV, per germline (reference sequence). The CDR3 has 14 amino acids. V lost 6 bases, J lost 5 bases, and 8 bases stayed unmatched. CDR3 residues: CASRTGQGLTEAFF. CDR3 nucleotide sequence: TGTGCCAGCAGGACCGGACAGGGACTTACTGAAGCTTTCTTT. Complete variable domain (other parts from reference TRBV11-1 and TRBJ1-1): EAEVAQSPRYKITEKSQAVAFWCDPISGHATLYWYRQILGQGPELLVQFQDESVVDDSQLPKDRFSAERLKGVDSTLKIQPAELGDSAMYLCASRTGQGLTEAFFGQGTRLTVV.

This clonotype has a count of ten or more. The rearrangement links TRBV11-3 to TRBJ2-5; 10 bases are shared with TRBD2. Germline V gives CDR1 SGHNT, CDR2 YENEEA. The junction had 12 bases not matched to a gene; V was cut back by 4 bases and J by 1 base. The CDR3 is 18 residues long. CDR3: CASSSGLAAVVGQETQYF. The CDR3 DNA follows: TGTGCCAGCAGCTCCGGACTAGCGGCGGTGGTAGGCCAAGAGACCCAGTACTTC.

CDR3 loop: CASTQRSLNTEAFF. Written as DNA, the CDR3 is TGTGCCAGCACCCAGAGAAGTTTGAACACTGAAGCTTTCTTT. The chain couples TRBV2 to TRBJ1-1, with D unresolved. Germline V lookup: CDR1 SNHLY, CDR2 FYNNEI. The CDR3 covers 14 residues. Trimming took 7 bases from V and 0 from J, leaving 12 bases between them.

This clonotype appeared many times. CDR3 protein: CASSLDVRSGYTF. The CDR3 coding sequence is TGTGCCAGCAGCTTAGACGTTCGGAGTGGCTACACCTTC. The chain links TRBV11-1 to TRBJ1-2; D uncertain. The CDR3 consists of 13 residues. The V and J ends lost 1 base and 7 bases respectively, with 10 bases between them. Germline-derived CDR1 and CDR2 are SGHAT and FQDESV (reference sequence).

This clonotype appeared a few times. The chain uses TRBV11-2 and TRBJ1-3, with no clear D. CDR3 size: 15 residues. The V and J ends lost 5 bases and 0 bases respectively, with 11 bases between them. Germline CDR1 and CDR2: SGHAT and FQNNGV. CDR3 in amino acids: CASSLKAHSGNTIYF. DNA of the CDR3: TGTGCCAGCAGCCTCAAGGCCCACTCTGGAAACACCATATATTTT. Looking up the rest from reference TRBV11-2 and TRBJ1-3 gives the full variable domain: EAGVAQSPRYKIIEKRQSVAFWCNPISGHATLYWYQQILGQGPKLLIQFQNNGVVDDSQLPKDRFSAERLKGVDSTLKIQPAKLEDSAVYLCASSLKAHSGNTIYFGEGSWLTVV.

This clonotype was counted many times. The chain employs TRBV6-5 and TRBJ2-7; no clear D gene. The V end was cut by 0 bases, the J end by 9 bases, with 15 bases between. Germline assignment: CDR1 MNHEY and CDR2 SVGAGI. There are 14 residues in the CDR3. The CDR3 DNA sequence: TGTGCCAGCAGTTACTCGGACGAAGATCTCGGGCAGTACTTC. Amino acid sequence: CASSYSDEDLGQYF.

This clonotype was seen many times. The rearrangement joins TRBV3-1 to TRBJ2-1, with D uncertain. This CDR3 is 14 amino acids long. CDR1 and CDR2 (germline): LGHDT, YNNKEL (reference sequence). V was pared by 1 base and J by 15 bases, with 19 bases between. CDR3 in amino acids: CASSQVSVTPRLFF. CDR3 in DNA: TGTGCCAGCAGCCAAGTGTCGGTGACCCCTAGACTGTTCTTC.

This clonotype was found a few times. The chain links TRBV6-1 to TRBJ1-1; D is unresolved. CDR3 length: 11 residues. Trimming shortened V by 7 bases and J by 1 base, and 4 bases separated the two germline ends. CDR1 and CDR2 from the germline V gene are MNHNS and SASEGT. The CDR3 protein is CASIENTEAFF. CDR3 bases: TGTGCCAGCATTGAGAACACTGAAGCTTTCTTT.

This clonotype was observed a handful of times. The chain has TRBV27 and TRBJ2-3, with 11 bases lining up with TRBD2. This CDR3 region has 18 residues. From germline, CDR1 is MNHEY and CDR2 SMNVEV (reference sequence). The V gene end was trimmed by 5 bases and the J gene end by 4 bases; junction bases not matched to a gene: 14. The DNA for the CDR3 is TGTGCCAGCAGTCTCTTGACTAGCGGGATTGATTACGCAGATACGCAGTATTTT. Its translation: CASSLLTSGIDYADTQYF.

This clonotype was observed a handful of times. DNA of the CDR3: TGTGCCAGCAGCTTCGGCGACAGGGAGGGCGACGAGCAGTACTTC. Encoded protein: CASSFGDREGDEQYF. The genes are TRBV7-3 and TRBJ2-7, with D possibly called TRBD1 or TRBD2 (7 bases each). CDR1 SGHTA and CDR2 FQGTGA come from the germline V gene. This CDR3 has 15 amino acids. The V gene lost 3 bases and the J gene lost 5 bases, with 17 bases spanning the gap. Combining the CDR3 with reference TRBV7-3 and TRBJ2-7 gives the whole variable domain GAGVSQTPSNKVTEKGKYVELRCDPISGHTALYWYRQSLGQGPEFLIYFQGTGAADDSGLPNDRFFAVRPEGSVSTLKIQRTERGDSAVYLCASSFGDREGDEQYFGPGTRLTVT.

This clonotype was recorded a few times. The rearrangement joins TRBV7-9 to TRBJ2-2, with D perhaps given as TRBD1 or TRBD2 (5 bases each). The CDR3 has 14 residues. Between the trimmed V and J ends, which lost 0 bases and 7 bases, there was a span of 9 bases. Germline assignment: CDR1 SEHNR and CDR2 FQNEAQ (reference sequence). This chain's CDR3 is CASSLALGDGELFF. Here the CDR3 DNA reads TGTGCCAGCAGCTTAGCGTTGGGGGACGGGGAGCTGTTTTTT.

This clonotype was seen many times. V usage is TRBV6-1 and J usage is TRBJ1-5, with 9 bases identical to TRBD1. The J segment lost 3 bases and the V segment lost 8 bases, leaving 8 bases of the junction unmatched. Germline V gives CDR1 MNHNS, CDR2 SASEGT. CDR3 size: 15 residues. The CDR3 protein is CASRARTGDNQPQHF. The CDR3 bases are TGTGCCAGCCGCGCCCGGACAGGGGACAATCAGCCCCAGCATTTT.